This TCR beta chain was identified during a study of glioma-infiltrating T cells after dendritic cell vaccination. The CDR3 runs 13 residues. Germline assignment: CDR1 SGHAT and CDR2 FQNNGV. Clones were sequenced by immunoSEQ multiplex PCR, and TCRdb holds only the in-frame ones, with some missing. The data show about 87,000 clones, 75% to 90% seen once. Time point defined: after dendritic cell vaccination, including at tumor progression/relapse. Comment on this clone: One end of the junction varies from germline; a read error may be responsible.

The rearrangement uses TRBV11-2 and TRBJ1-1; no clear D gene. The sequence came from a human donor with glioblastoma. Sample: blood, taken after dendritic cell vaccination. CDR3 nucleotide sequence: TGTGCCAGCAGCATAGATCGCGGGACTGAAGCTTTCTTT. It is translated as CASSIDRGTEAFF.